The 21 T cell receptor beta chains in this list originate from one sample, sequenced in a study of blood T cell repertoires in COVID-19. The protocol was immunoSEQ multiplex PCR, while the TCRdb copy is restricted to in-frame clones and leaves out a portion. The table lists about 96,000 clones, roughly 90% of them singletons. Material for sequencing was peripheral blood. The receptors come from a human donor with COVID-19, enrolled during active disease. The donor label of this sample is uncertain.

V usage is TRBV12-3 or TRBV12-4 and J usage is TRBJ1-2; D may be TRBD1 (5 bases). The CDR3 is 12 residues long. Deletions cut 3 bases from V and 8 bases from J, with 10 bases between. CDR3 DNA: TGTGCCAGCAGTTTCCCCCGGGGGGGCTACACCTTC. Amino acids: CASSFPRGGYTF.

The chain uses TRBV10-3 and TRBJ1-5, with 9 bases that match TRBD1. J lost 4 bases, V lost 4 bases, and 2 bases had no gene match. CDR1 is ENHRY and CDR2 is SYGVKD in the germline V gene. This CDR3 comprises 14 residues. The CDR3 nucleotides read TGTGCCATCAGTGGGACAGGGGAAAATCAGCCCCAGCATTTT. Encoded protein: CAISGTGENQPQHF.

This sequence joins TRBV21-1 and TRBJ1-2. TRBV21-1 constitutes a pseudogene. The CDR3 loop spans 17 amino acids. The CDR3 nucleotides are TGTGCCAGCAGTCCGGGACTTCCTACCTTAGCGGACTATGGCTACACCTTC. Protein product: CASSPGLPTLADYGYTF.

The rearrangement links TRBV5-1 to TRBJ1-1; D is perhaps TRBD1 (6 bases). Trimming took off 3 bases at V and 4 bases at J, with 13 bases between the two ends. The CDR3 length is 14 residues. Germline V gene sequence: CDR1 SGHRS, CDR2 YFSETQ. This CDR3 is CASSSTGWGTEAFF. The CDR3 nucleotides read TGCGCCAGCAGCTCGACAGGCTGGGGCACTGAAGCTTTCTTT.

The V and J genes are TRBV9 and TRBJ2-7; TRBD2 might be the D (6 bases). There are 15 residues in the CDR3. Trimming took 4 bases from V and 2 from J, leaving 16 bases between them. Germline V gene data show CDR1 as SGDLS and CDR2 as YYNGEE. The chain's CDR3 is CASSFSGTGPYEQYF. CDR3 coding DNA: TGTGCCAGCAGCTTTTCCGGGACTGGCCCCTACGAGCAGTACTTC.

This sequence joins TRBV7-9 and TRBJ2-7; 7 bases are a match to TRBD1. This CDR3 has 12 residues. In germline, CDR1 is SEHNR, CDR2 FQNEAQ (reference sequence). Trimming took 5 bases from V and 6 from J; bases not matched to a gene: 4. The CDR3 sequence is CASSDRVVEQYF. Here the CDR3 DNA reads TGTGCCAGCAGCGACAGGGTTGTCGAGCAGTACTTC.

This chain joins TRBV6-6 and TRBJ1-1, with D hard to call. The V end lost 2 bases, the J end lost 2 bases, and 9 bases lay between the germline ends. The CDR3 totals 14 residues. The germline V gene has CDR1 MNHNY and CDR2 SVGAGI (reference sequence). The DNA of the CDR3 is TGTGCCAGCAGTTACGAGGGAGTTAACACTGAAGCTTTCTTT. Translated: CASSYEGVNTEAFF.

This clone was seen only once. The J gene is TRBJ2-1, the V gene TRBV5-1; 16 nucleotides align to TRBD2. The V gene's germline CDR1 is SGHRS and CDR2 YFSETQ. The V gene end was trimmed by 4 bases and the J gene end by 10 bases; junction bases not matched to a gene: 11. This CDR3 is 17 amino acids long. For the CDR3, the DNA is TGCGCCAGCAGCAGACGTTCGGGACTAGCGGGAGGGAGCGAGCAGTTCTTC. Translating it yields CASSRRSGLAGGSEQFF.

The rearrangement uses TRBV7-8 and TRBJ1-1, with TRBD1 matching over 7 bases. The germline gives CDR1 SGHVS, CDR2 FQNEAQ. The CDR3 runs 16 residues. V shed 5 bases and J 1 base; nucleotides not matched to a gene: 10. CDR3 in amino acids: CASSGDRPLRNTEAFF. The DNA of the CDR3 is TGTGCCAGCAGCGGGGACAGACCCTTAAGGAACACTGAAGCTTTCTTT.

The J gene is TRBJ2-7, the V gene TRBV18, with D perhaps matching TRBD1 (6 bases). The CDR3 totals 15 residues. Looked up from germline, CDR1 is KGHSH and CDR2 is LQKENI. With 6 bases removed from V and 3 bases from J, the gap between germline ends came to 18 bases. DNA for the CDR3: TGTGCCAGCTCCCTTCGGTCAGGGGTAAGCTACGAGCAGTACTTC. As protein: CASSLRSGVSYEQYF.

This clone came up many times. The sample holds other DNA sequences that translate to the same CDR3. The chain is built from TRBV7-9 and TRBJ1-2; a weak D match, TRBD1 (5 bases). V shed 6 bases and J shed 3 bases, with 11 bases lying between them. This CDR3 is 13 amino acids long. CDR1 and CDR2 from the germline V gene are SEHNR and FQNEAQ (reference sequence). CDR3 coding DNA: TGTGCCAGCAGGGGGCTAAGGTACTATGGCTACACCTTC. Amino acid sequence: CASRGLRYYGYTF. Full variable domain (outside the CDR3, taken from reference TRBV7-9 and TRBJ1-2): DTGVSQNPRHKITKRGQNVTFRCDPISEHNRLYWYRQTLGQGPEFLTYFQNEAQLEKSRLLSDRFSAERPKGSFSTLEIQRTEQGDSAMYLCASRGLRYYGYTFGSGTRLTVV.

The chain is built from TRBV24-1 and TRBJ1-1, with D possibly being TRBD1 (5 bases). The V end was cut by 4 bases, the J end by 5 bases, with 10 bases between. Germline V lookup: CDR1 KGHDR, CDR2 SFDVKD. The CDR3 runs to 13 residues. This CDR3 reads CATSEQRGTEAFF. The CDR3 region has the DNA TGTGCCACCAGTGAGCAGCGGGGGACTGAAGCTTTCTTT.

J is TRBJ1-1 and V is TRBV6-5; 10 bases agree with TRBD1. Unmatched junction bases numbered 6, after V lost 4 bases and J lost 7 bases. Germline V gives CDR1 MNHEY, CDR2 SVGAGI. This CDR3 has 14 amino acids. The CDR3 spells CASSSDRDRGEAFF. Here the CDR3 DNA reads TGTGCCAGCAGTTCCGACCGGGACAGGGGTGAAGCTTTCTTT.

The J gene is TRBJ2-1, the V gene TRBV6-4; 10 bases line up with TRBD1. The V gene's germline CDR1 is MRHNA and CDR2 SNTAGT. The length of the CDR3 is 16 residues. The V and J ends lost 5 bases and 8 bases, in that order; junction bases with no gene match: 12. CDR3 sequence: CASSRGWRQGADEQFF. The CDR3 coding sequence is TGTGCCAGCAGTCGGGGTTGGCGACAGGGGGCGGATGAGCAGTTCTTC.

The chain couples TRBV11-3 to TRBJ2-1, with 9 bases lining up with TRBD2. The CDR3 length is 15 residues. V dropped 10 bases and J dropped 7; count of bases not matched to a gene: 14. Germline V lookup: CDR1 SGHNT, CDR2 YENEEA. The CDR3 here is CATQLIAGGPNEQFF. The CDR3 DNA sequence: TGTGCCACCCAATTAATTGCGGGAGGGCCGAATGAGCAGTTCTTC.

The chain employs TRBV9 and TRBJ1-4; TRBD1 is a possible D gene (5 bases). CDR3 length: 18 amino acids. Germline V gene data show CDR1 as SGDLS and CDR2 as YYNGEE. Trimming shortened V by 0 bases and J by 8 bases, and 23 bases separated the two germline ends. CDR3 bases: TGTGCCAGCAGCGTAGCTCCTGCCGGCGGAGGGGTCGGCGAAAAACTGTTTTTT. Translation gives CASSVAPAGGGVGEKLFF. The variable domain in full, with the rest retrieved from reference TRBV9 and TRBJ1-4, is DSGVTQTPKHLITATGQRVTLRCSPRSGDLSVYWYQQSLDQGLQFLIQYYNGEERAKGNILERFSAQQFPDLHSELNLSSLELGDSALYFCASSVAPAGGGVGEKLFFGSGTQLSVL.

The chain has TRBV3-1 (or the pseudogene TRBV3-2) and TRBJ2-5, with 10 bases aligning to TRBD2. The CDR3 sequence is 14 residues long. CDR1 and CDR2 (germline): LGHDT, YNNKEL (reference sequence). After removal of 4 bases from V and 7 bases from J, the junction contained 6 bases not matched to a gene. The CDR3 sequence is CASSRQRGGGTQYF. In DNA, the CDR3 is TGTGCCAGCAGCCGTCAGCGGGGGGGCGGGACCCAGTACTTC.

CDR3 region: CASSLNVWAGEQYF. CDR3 nucleotides: TGCGCCAGCAGCTTGAATGTGTGGGCGGGCGAGCAGTACTTC. This chain uses TRBV5-1 with TRBJ2-7; a weak D match, TRBD2 (5 bases). The CDR3 contains 14 residues. Per the germline V gene, CDR1 is SGHRS and CDR2 is YFSETQ. V was cut by 1 base and J by 6 bases, with 14 bases left in between.

The chain uses TRBV4-1 and TRBJ2-7, with 9 bases aligning to TRBD2. Trimming at V came to 1 base and at J to 5 bases, leaving 6 bases not matched to a gene. The length of the CDR3 is 15 residues. Germline CDR1 MGHRA, CDR2 YSYEKL. This CDR3 reads CASSQVGGRANEQYF. In nucleotides, the CDR3 is TGCGCCAGCAGCCAAGTTGGCGGGAGGGCCAACGAGCAGTACTTC.

The V gene is TRBV5-1, the J gene TRBJ2-7; D uncertain. The V end was cut by 2 bases, the J end by 2 bases, with 11 bases between. CDR1 and CDR2 from the germline V gene are SGHRS and YFSETQ. The CDR3 has 14 residues. The CDR3 DNA reads TGCGCCAGCAGCTTCGAGAGCACCGCCTACGAGCAGTACTTC. Residues: CASSFESTAYEQYF. The full variable domain, its missing parts supplied by reference TRBV5-1 and TRBJ2-7, is KAGVTQTPRYLIKTRGQQVTLSCSPISGHRSVSWYQQTPGQGLQFLFEYFSETQRNKGNFPGRFSGRQFSNSRSEMNVSTLELGDSALYLCASSFESTAYEQYFGPGTRLTVT.

The V and J genes are TRBV2 and TRBJ1-2, with D hard to call. Per the germline V gene, CDR1 is SNHLY and CDR2 is FYNNEI. The ends were cut back, 8 bases at V and 2 bases at J, with 15 bases in the middle. CDR3 length: 14 residues. The CDR3 here is CASRTDTENYGYTF. The CDR3 DNA reads TGTGCCAGCCGAACCGATACAGAGAACTATGGCTACACCTTC.